This entry concerns a single T cell receptor beta chain. Its target is unknown. This sample was included in a study of cytomegalovirus exposure and HLA in healthy donors. The CDR3 sequence is 16 residues long. The V gene's germline CDR1 is SGDLS and CDR2 YYNGEE. V was clipped by 4 bases and J by 6 bases; unmatched bases: 14. With 60 Vbeta and 13 Jbeta primers, the PCR was carried out. Method: immunoSEQ multiplex PCR; TCRdb's copy keeps in-frame clones and lacks some. This table holds roughly 140,000 clones, over 75% found once. Points from the study as a whole: Trimming of TCR beta V- and J-genes showed a link, identified in a later analysis, to a missense DCLRE1C variant.

The sequence came from a male donor in good health and CMV-seronegative. Sequencing input: PBMCs. The J gene is TRBJ1-1, the V gene TRBV9; 8 bases fit TRBD1. The chain's CDR3 is CASSLAIGQGHSEAFF. CDR3 in DNA: TGTGCCAGCAGCTTAGCTATTGGACAGGGCCATTCTGAAGCTTTCTTT.